The clone carrying this T cell receptor (beta chain) came up once. What it recognizes is unknown. For ophthalmopathy patients, the Clinical Activity Score was at least 3 and the NOSPECS grade at least 4; duration was under 3 months. Researchers barred patients who had uncontrolled infection, other autoimmune disease, pregnancy or lactation. Used for diagnoses were clinical symptoms, serum thyroxine and TRAb, thyroid ultrasound and orbital computed tomography. The record originates from a study of T cells in Graves' hyperthyroidism and ophthalmopathy. Amplification yielded TCR beta CDR3 regions, with RNA transcripts as the source. First-round RT-PCR of the TCR CDR3 relied on the HTBI primer set. TCRdb reprocessed the multiplex PCR reads with MiXCR, giving one entry per CDR3 protein. The sample shows about half a million distinct CDR3 sequences, more than 15% of them seen only once. Whole-study results and caveats: Among thyroid clonotypes expanded above 0.001, most also appeared in blood.

The TCR originated in a woman aged 25 to 39 with Graves' ophthalmopathy. Sequenced input: blood.

The DNA of the CDR3 is TGTGCCAGCAATGACGAACAGGGGAGATTCTCACCCCTCCACTTT. Its protein is CASNDEQGRFSPLHF. This chain uses TRBV6-1 with TRBJ1-6, with 7 nucleotides matching TRBD1. Trimming at V came to 7 bases and at J to 10 bases, leaving 13 bases not matched to a gene. The germline gives CDR1 MNHNS, CDR2 SASEGT. The CDR3 totals 15 residues.